Each of the 27 T cell receptor beta chains below was sequenced from the same sample in a study of cytotoxic CD8 clonotypes in ibrutinib-treated CLL (dated by TCRdb to the early 2020s). According to the study, the label for this sample's time point signals: approximately 25 months on ibrutinib. Libraries were prepared through the immunoSEQ multiplex PCR assay. In its TCRdb copy, this immuneACCESS table keeps in-frame sequences only and misses some clones. Where compared with another copy, unresolved V genes explain less than half of these, and the others have no known cause. Present in this sample are about 56,000 clones, roughly 50% of which were seen just once. The biggest ten clones account for roughly 20% of the sample. The starting material was PBMCs, obtained after 24 months of ibrutinib treatment. The receptor set was obtained from a human donor with chronic lymphocytic leukemia.

This chain connects TRBV12-2 to TRBJ2-7; whether TRBD1, the table's D call, matches the DNA was not checked. TRBV12-2 is tagged as a pseudogene. CDR3 length: 17 amino acids. The CDR3 spells CASRLEEDRSHLGEQYV. The CDR3 DNA follows: TGTGCAAGTCGCTTAGAAGAGGACAGGAGCCACCTTGGCGAGCAGTACGTC.

The CDR3, as DNA: TGTGCCAGCAGTTTCCGACAGACCTATGGCTACACCTTC. This sequence encodes CASSFRQTYGYTF. This chain uses TRBV25-1 with TRBJ1-2; D possibly corresponds to TRBD1 (5 bases). The V gene's germline CDR1 is MGHDK and CDR2 SYGVNS. This CDR3 is 13 amino acids long. V gave up 5 bases and J gave up 4 bases, with 11 bases separating them.

J is TRBJ1-3 and V is TRBV5-1, with TRBD1 identical over 8 bases. This CDR3 is built from 15 residues. Losses at the gene ends were 1 base for V and 0 bases for J; bases not matched to a gene: 0. Germline loops: CDR1 SGHRS, CDR2 YFSETQ. CDR3 sequence: CASSLQGASGNTIYF. CDR3 sequence (DNA): TGCGCCAGCAGCTTGCAGGGGGCCTCTGGAAACACCATATATTTT.

V is TRBV5-1 and J is TRBJ1-1, with D possibly TRBD1 on 5 matching bases. Germline V CDR1 and CDR2: SGHRS, YFSETQ. CDR3 size: 16 residues. Trimming cost V 1 base and J 5 bases, with 18 bases left between them. The DNA of the CDR3 is TGCGCCAGCAGCTTGTCCGGGTTTCAGGGCGGTACTGAAGCTTTCTTT. It yields the protein CASSLSGFQGGTEAFF. Combining the CDR3 with reference TRBV5-1 and TRBJ1-1 gives the whole variable domain KAGVTQTPRYLIKTRGQQVTLSCSPISGHRSVSWYQQTPGQGLQFLFEYFSETQRNKGNFPGRFSGRQFSNSRSEMNVSTLELGDSALYLCASSLSGFQGGTEAFFGQGTRLTVV.

The genes are TRBV7-2 and TRBJ2-3; D is unresolved. V was cut by 2 bases and J by 4 bases, with 7 bases left in between. Germline V gene lookup returns CDR1 SGHTA and CDR2 FQGNSA. This CDR3 comprises 13 residues. CDR3 region: CASSLFSADTQYF. The CDR3 region has the DNA TGTGCCAGCAGCTTATTTTCCGCAGATACGCAGTATTTT.

V usage is TRBV29-1 and J usage is TRBJ2-3; TRBD2 matches at 12 bases. The CDR3 contains 16 residues. Germline CDR1 reads SQVTM; CDR2 reads ANQGSEA. V gave up 6 bases and J gave up 3 bases; unmatched junction bases: 10. The CDR3 sequence is CSVKYRTSGETDTQYF. DNA for the CDR3: TGCAGCGTCAAATATAGGACTAGCGGGGAGACAGATACGCAGTATTTT.

V gene TRBV30 combines with J gene TRBJ2-5; 8 nucleotides align to TRBD1. CDR3 length equals 15 residues. Germline V gene sequence: CDR1 GTSNPN, CDR2 SVGIG (reference sequence). V shed 1 base, J shed 4 bases, and the junction held 8 bases outside the gene matches. CDR3 sequence: CAWSGLRTGTETQYF. CDR3 nucleotides: TGTGCCTGGAGTGGCCTGAGGACAGGGACAGAGACCCAGTACTTC.

This clone was seen many times. The rearrangement links TRBV6-1 to TRBJ1-5; no firm D call. V was pared by 8 bases and J by 0 bases, with 8 bases between. Looked up from germline, CDR1 is MNHNS and CDR2 is SASEGT. This CDR3 region has 13 residues. This chain's CDR3 is CASERVSNQPQHF. The CDR3 coding sequence is TGTGCCAGCGAACGAGTTAGCAATCAGCCCCAGCATTTT.

The gene calls are TRBV15 and TRBJ1-5; maybe TRBD1 (5 bases). V dropped 3 bases and J dropped 5 bases, with 14 bases sitting between them. CDR1 is LNHNV and CDR2 is YYDKDF in the germline V gene (reference sequence). CDR3 size: 15 residues. CDR3 amino acids: CATSRAGPGYQPQHF. DNA for the CDR3: TGTGCCACCAGCAGGGCCGGACCAGGGTATCAGCCCCAGCATTTT.

The chain joins TRBV28 to TRBJ2-2; 9 positions match TRBD1. The CDR3 is 15 residues long. Trimming took 5 bases from V and 4 from J; bases not matched to a gene: 5. Looked up from germline, CDR1 is MDHEN and CDR2 is SYDVKM. CDR3 residues: CASSPSTGGTGELFF. Here the CDR3 DNA reads TGTGCCAGCAGTCCCTCGACAGGGGGCACCGGGGAGCTGTTTTTT.

The genes are TRBV30 and TRBJ1-1; possibly TRBD1 for D (6 bases). Germline V gene data show CDR1 as GTSNPN and CDR2 as SVGIG (reference sequence). The CDR3 covers 13 residues. V dropped 7 bases and J dropped 11 bases, with 23 bases sitting between them. CDR3 DNA: TGTGCCTCCGCAGAAGAACCAGGGGCTTTGGCTTTCTTT. This gives the protein CASAEEPGALAFF.

This clone was detected only once. CDR3 amino acids: CASGRGSGELFF. The CDR3 DNA follows: TGTGCCAGTGGGAGAGGGTCCGGGGAGCTGTTTTTT. V gene TRBV6-5 combines with J gene TRBJ2-2, with a tentative D call TRBD2 (5 bases). Between the trimmed V and J ends, which lost 9 bases and 6 bases, there was a span of 11 bases. Germline V gives CDR1 MNHEY, CDR2 SVGAGI. The CDR3 has 12 amino acids.

The chain employs TRBV28 and TRBJ1-2; 7 bases fit TRBD1. The CDR3 totals 16 residues. V shed 2 bases, J shed 5 bases, and the junction held 11 bases outside the gene matches. Germline CDR1 is MDHEN and CDR2 is SYDVKM. CDR3 sequence reads: CASSLGVWRGPYGYTF. The CDR3 region has the DNA TGTGCCAGCAGTTTAGGGGTGTGGAGGGGGCCTTATGGCTACACCTTC.

This clone was recorded many times. This sample includes further DNA sequences coding for the same CDR3. The genes are TRBV19 and TRBJ2-7; the D is unclear. V lost 5 bases, J lost 1 base, and 9 bases lay in between. From germline, CDR1 is LNHDA and CDR2 SQIVND (reference sequence). The CDR3 has 13 amino acids. The CDR3 is CASSADRSYEQYF. The CDR3 coding sequence is TGTGCCAGTAGTGCGGACCGGTCCTACGAGCAGTACTTC.

V gene TRBV5-4 combines with J gene TRBJ2-1, with D possibly matching TRBD2 (5 bases). Trimming removed 4 bases from V and 0 bases from J, with 14 bases in between. Germline lookup yields CDR1 SGHNT and CDR2 YYREEE (reference sequence). This CDR3 contains 16 residues. For the CDR3, the DNA is TGTGCCAGCAGCCCCGCCGATGGGAGCTCCTACAATGAGCAGTTCTTC. It yields the protein CASSPADGSSYNEQFF.

In its sample, this clone was seen many times. The chain carries TRBV5-1 and TRBJ1-2; 8 bases fit TRBD1. Germline CDR1 reads SGHRS; CDR2 reads YFSETQ. The trim removed 4 bases at V and 4 bases at J, leaving 3 bases unmatched. The CDR3 has 13 residues. CDR3 region: CASSGTGTYGYTF. CDR3 sequence (DNA): TGCGCCAGCAGCGGGACAGGAACCTATGGCTACACCTTC.

In its sample, this clone was seen a few times. The V call is TRBV27, the J call TRBJ2-7, with 12 positions matching TRBD2. CDR1 MNHEY and CDR2 SMNVEV come from the germline V gene (reference sequence). The CDR3 is made up of 15 amino acids. Losses at the gene ends were 2 bases for V and 2 bases for J; bases not matched to a gene: 1. The CDR3 DNA sequence: TGTGCCAGCAGTTTAGGACTAGCGGGACCCTACGAGCAGTACTTC. Encoded protein: CASSLGLAGPYEQYF.

The chain carries TRBV5-5 and TRBJ1-4, with 7 bases fitting TRBD1. The CDR3 spans 14 residues. Germline loops: CDR1 SGHKS, CDR2 YYEKEE (reference sequence). J lost 3 bases, V lost 4 bases, and 3 bases had no gene match. The CDR3 sequence is CASSLGQPNEKLFF. The CDR3 DNA reads TGTGCCAGCAGCCTGGGACAGCCTAATGAAAAACTGTTTTTT.

The chain carries TRBV6-1 and TRBJ1-2; 7 bases align to TRBD1. The CDR3 is made up of 14 amino acids. The V gene's germline CDR1 is MNHNS and CDR2 SASEGT. V lost 1 base to trimming and J lost 4 bases; unmatched junction nucleotides: 3. CDR3 amino acids: CASSEGGTAYGYTF. The CDR3 DNA sequence: TGTGCCAGCAGTGAAGGAGGGACAGCCTATGGCTACACCTTC.

In its sample, this clone was seen once. The chain joins TRBV29-1 to TRBJ1-3; D ambiguous. The length of the CDR3 is 13 residues. The germline V gene has CDR1 SQVTM and CDR2 ANQGSEA. With 5 bases removed from V and 4 bases from J, the gap between germline ends came to 12 bases. The DNA for the CDR3 is TGCAGCGTTTCCTGGGCGCAGGGAAACACCATATATTTT. It translates to CSVSWAQGNTIYF.

This clone was seen only a few times. V is TRBV14 and J is TRBJ1-1; D is unresolved. From germline, CDR1 is SGHDN and CDR2 FVKESK. V was clipped by 6 bases and J by 0 bases, with 8 bases between them. CDR3 length equals 13 residues. The CDR3 spells CASSLDVNTEAFF. CDR3 bases: TGTGCCAGCAGTCTGGACGTGAACACTGAAGCTTTCTTT. Full variable domain (outside the CDR3, taken from reference TRBV14 and TRBJ1-1): EAGVTQFPSHSVIEKGQTVTLRCDPISGHDNLYWYRRVMGKEIKFLLHFVKESKQDESGMPNNRFLAERTGGTYSTLKVQPAELEDSGVYFCASSLDVNTEAFFGQGTRLTVV.

CDR3 DNA: TGTGCCAGCAGTCAAGGGGTCGGACCGAACAATGAGCAGTTCTTC. Protein: CASSQGVGPNNEQFF. The genes are TRBV28 and TRBJ2-1; weak D call: TRBD1 (5 bases). Trimming removed 5 bases at V and 5 bases at J, with 16 bases between. This CDR3 contains 15 residues. Germline lookup yields CDR1 MDHEN and CDR2 SYDVKM.

This clone was observed a handful of times. The CDR3 sequence is CASSLDLFDNEQFF. For the CDR3, the DNA is TGTGCCAGCTCCTTGGACCTATTCGACAATGAGCAGTTCTTC. The chain uses TRBV18 and TRBJ2-1; D ambiguous. Trimming pared 6 bases from V and 5 bases from J, leaving 14 bases between. Germline V gene lookup returns CDR1 KGHSH and CDR2 LQKENI. The CDR3 covers 14 residues.

This sequence joins TRBV6-6 and TRBJ1-2, with TRBD1 identical over 7 bases. There are 15 residues in the CDR3. The V gene's germline CDR1 is MNHNY and CDR2 SVGAGI (reference sequence). The J segment lost 4 bases and the V segment lost 3 bases, leaving 8 bases of the junction unmatched. CDR3 nucleotides: TGTGCCAGCAGTTATAAGTGGGACAGACTCTATGGCTACACCTTC. Residues: CASSYKWDRLYGYTF.

The chain recombines TRBV10-3 with TRBJ2-2; tentatively, D is TRBD1 (6 bases). CDR1 and CDR2 from the germline V gene are ENHRY and SYGVKD. V lost 8 bases and J 7 bases, leaving 14 bases between the germline ends. CDR3 size: 13 residues. The CDR3 nucleotides are TGTGCCATCCAGGGGATTAAGGACGGGGAGCTGTTTTTT. Translated, it gives CAIQGIKDGELFF.

The chain combines TRBV18 with TRBJ1-5; TRBD1 agrees at 9 bases. Germline V gene data show CDR1 as KGHSH and CDR2 as LQKENI. This CDR3 is 19 amino acids long. J was trimmed by 5 bases and V by 2 bases; bases with no gene match: 16. CDR3 nucleotides: TGTGCCAGCTCACCAGACGCCCGCCGGGGGACAGGGCCGGATCAGCCCCAGCATTTT. Encoded protein: CASSPDARRGTGPDQPQHF.

This clone was picked up a small number of times. V and J are TRBV19 and TRBJ1-1, with a possible D match to TRBD1 (6 bases). V was shortened by 4 bases and J by 1 base, with 10 bases between the two germline ends. Germline V lookup: CDR1 LNHDA, CDR2 SQIVND (reference sequence). This CDR3 is built from 14 residues. The CDR3 reads CASSNRVKNTEAFF. Written as DNA, the CDR3 is TGTGCCAGTAGTAACAGGGTGAAGAACACTGAAGCTTTCTTT.